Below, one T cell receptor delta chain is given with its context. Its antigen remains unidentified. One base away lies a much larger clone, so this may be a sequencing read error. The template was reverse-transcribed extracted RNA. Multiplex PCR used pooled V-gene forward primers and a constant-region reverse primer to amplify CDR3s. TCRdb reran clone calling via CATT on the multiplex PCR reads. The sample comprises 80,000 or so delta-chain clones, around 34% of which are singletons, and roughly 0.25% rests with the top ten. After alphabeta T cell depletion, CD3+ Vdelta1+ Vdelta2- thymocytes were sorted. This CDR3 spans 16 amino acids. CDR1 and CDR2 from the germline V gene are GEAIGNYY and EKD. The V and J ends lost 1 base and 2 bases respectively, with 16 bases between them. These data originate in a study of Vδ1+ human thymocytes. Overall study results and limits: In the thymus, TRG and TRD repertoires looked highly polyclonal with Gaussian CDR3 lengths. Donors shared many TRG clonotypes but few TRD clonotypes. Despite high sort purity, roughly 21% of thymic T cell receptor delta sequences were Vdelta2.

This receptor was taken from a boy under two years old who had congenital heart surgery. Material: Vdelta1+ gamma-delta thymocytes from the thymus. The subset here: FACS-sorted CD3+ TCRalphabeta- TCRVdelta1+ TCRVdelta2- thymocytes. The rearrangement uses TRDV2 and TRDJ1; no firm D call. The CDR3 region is CACDTILLRLTDKLIF. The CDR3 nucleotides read TGTGCCTGTGACACAATCCTCCTTAGACTGACCGATAAACTCATCTTT.